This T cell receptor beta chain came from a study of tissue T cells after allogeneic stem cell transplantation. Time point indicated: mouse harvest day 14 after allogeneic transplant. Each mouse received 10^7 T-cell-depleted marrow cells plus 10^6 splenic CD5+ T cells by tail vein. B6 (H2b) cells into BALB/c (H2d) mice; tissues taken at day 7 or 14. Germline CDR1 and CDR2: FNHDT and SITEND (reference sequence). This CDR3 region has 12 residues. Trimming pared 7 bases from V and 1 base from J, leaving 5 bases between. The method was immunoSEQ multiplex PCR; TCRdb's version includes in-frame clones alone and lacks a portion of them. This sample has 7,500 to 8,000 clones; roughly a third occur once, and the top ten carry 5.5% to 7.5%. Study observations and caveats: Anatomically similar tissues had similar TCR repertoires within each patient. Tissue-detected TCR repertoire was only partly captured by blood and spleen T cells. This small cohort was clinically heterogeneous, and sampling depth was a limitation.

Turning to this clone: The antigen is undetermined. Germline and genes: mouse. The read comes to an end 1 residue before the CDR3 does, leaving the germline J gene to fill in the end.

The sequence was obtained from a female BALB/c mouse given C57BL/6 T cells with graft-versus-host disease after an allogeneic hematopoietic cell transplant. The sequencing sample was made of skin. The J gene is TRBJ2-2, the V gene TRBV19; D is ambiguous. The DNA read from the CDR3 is TGTGCCAGCGGGGTAAACACCGGGCAGCTCTAC. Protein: CASGVNTGQLY. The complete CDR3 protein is CASGVNTGQLYF.